This entry lists 27 T cell receptor beta chains sequenced from one sample in a study of cytomegalovirus exposure and HLA in healthy donors. The table came from immunoSEQ multiplex PCR; TCRdb's copy has only in-frame clones and leaves some out. The sample lists about 95,000 clones, 85% occurring once. The sample taken for sequencing was PBMCs. The origin of the receptors is a young man in good health and CMV-seropositive.

V gene TRBV6-1 combines with J gene TRBJ2-1, with D uncertain. Trimming took off 2 bases at V and 10 bases at J, with 18 bases between the two ends. Germline values: CDR1 MNHNS, CDR2 SASEGT. The CDR3 length is 15 residues. CDR3 amino acids: CASSERPRATSEQFF. The CDR3 DNA is TGTGCCAGCAGTGAACGGCCCAGAGCGACGTCCGAGCAGTTCTTC.

On this clone: The limits of the CDR3 on the DNA are not certain, so only TCRdb's listed CDR3 is given. This sequence joins TRBV28 and TRBJ2-7; the DNA was not compared with TRBD2, the D call given in the table. Germline V CDR1 and CDR2: MDHEN, SYDVKM. Including both end residues, the CDR3 is 15 amino acids long. Here the CDR3 reads CASSSSGLANDEQYF.

This chain links TRBV7-9 with TRBJ2-3, with 8 bases matching TRBD2. This CDR3 is built from 17 residues. V shed 5 bases, J shed 4 bases, and the junction held 14 bases outside the gene matches. Germline V gives CDR1 SEHNR, CDR2 FQNEAQ (reference sequence). CDR3 sequence (DNA): TGTGCCAGCAGCCCACAAAGGAAAGCGGGAGACGCAGATACGCAGTATTTT. It is translated as CASSPQRKAGDADTQYF.

The chain combines TRBV19 with TRBJ2-7, with 11 bases aligning to TRBD2. Germline V gene lookup returns CDR1 LNHDA and CDR2 SQIVND (reference sequence). The V gene end was trimmed by 4 bases and the J gene end by 3 bases; junction bases not matched to a gene: 5. The CDR3 is 15 amino acids. The chain's CDR3 is CASSKGLAVSYEQYF. The CDR3 nucleotides are TGTGCCAGTAGTAAGGGACTAGCGGTAAGCTACGAGCAGTACTTC.

V and J are TRBV11-3 and TRBJ2-7; possibly TRBD1 for D (6 bases). The CDR3 covers 12 residues. V was clipped by 7 bases and J by 2 bases, with 9 bases between them. The V gene's germline CDR1 is SGHNT and CDR2 YENEEA. CDR3: CASIRGPYEQYV. CDR3 DNA sequence: TGTGCCAGCATCAGGGGTCCCTACGAGCAGTACGTC.

This rearrangement joins TRBV11-2 to TRBJ1-1, with a weak D call TRBD1 (5 bases). Germline-derived CDR1 and CDR2 are SGHAT and FQNNGV. CDR3 size: 14 residues. V gave up 1 base and J gave up 8 bases, with 14 bases separating them. CDR3: CASSLVSGVPEAFF. CDR3 DNA: TGTGCCAGCAGCTTAGTCTCGGGGGTACCCGAAGCTTTCTTT.

DNA for the CDR3: TGTGCCAGCAGTTTCCACCCCGAACAGCTTAGCAATCAGCCCCAGCATTTT. Translated: CASSFHPEQLSNQPQHF. This chain uses TRBV28 with TRBJ1-5; D not certain. Trimming took 3 bases from V and 0 from J, leaving 15 bases between them. Germline V gene data show CDR1 as MDHEN and CDR2 as SYDVKM. The CDR3 runs to 17 residues.

CDR3 nucleotides: TGCGCCAGCAGCTTGTTTCGCCTAGCGGGATTTGGCTACAATGAGCAGTTCTTC. Its protein product is CASSLFRLAGFGYNEQFF. V usage is TRBV5-1 and J usage is TRBJ2-1; 9 nucleotides match TRBD2. Losses at the gene ends were 1 base for V and 3 bases for J; bases not matched to a gene: 11. The germline V gene encodes CDR1 SGHRS and CDR2 YFSETQ. The CDR3 extends over 18 amino acids. The full variable domain, rest sourced from reference TRBV5-1 and TRBJ2-1, is KAGVTQTPRYLIKTRGQQVTLSCSPISGHRSVSWYQQTPGQGLQFLFEYFSETQRNKGNFPGRFSGRQFSNSRSEMNVSTLELGDSALYLCASSLFRLAGFGYNEQFFGPGTRLTVL.

This clone was seen more than once but under ten times. This chain uses TRBV4-1 with TRBJ2-7; weak D call: TRBD1 (6 bases). V was shortened by 4 bases and J by 6 bases, with 13 bases between the two germline ends. The V gene's germline CDR1 is MGHRA and CDR2 YSYEKL. The CDR3 is 13 amino acids. The CDR3 reads CASSLRRGGEQYV. DNA for the CDR3: TGCGCCAGCAGCCTAAGGCGAGGGGGCGAGCAGTACGTC.

The V gene is TRBV5-4, the J gene TRBJ1-5; TRBD1 matches at 9 bases. Trimming cost V 5 bases and J 2 bases; bases outside gene matches: 5. Per germline, CDR1 SGHNT and CDR2 YYREEE (reference sequence). The CDR3 has 15 amino acids. The CDR3 DNA reads as TGTGCCAGCAGTGTACAGGGGGCCGGCAATCAGCCCCAGCATTTT. It translates to CASSVQGAGNQPQHF.

The chain joins TRBV27 to TRBJ2-3; 8 positions agree with TRBD2. CDR1 MNHEY and CDR2 SMNVEV come from the germline V gene (reference sequence). There are 16 residues in the CDR3. After removal of 4 bases from V and 0 bases from J, the junction contained 6 bases not matched to a gene. CDR3 in DNA: TGTGCCAGCAGTTCGAATAGCGGGGAGAGCACAGATACGCAGTATTTT. It yields the protein CASSSNSGESTDTQYF.

There are a few counts of this clone. This chain uses TRBV4-1 with TRBJ1-1, with TRBD1 matching over 9 bases. With 4 bases clipped from V and 1 base from J, the junction kept 4 bases outside the gene matches. Germline loops: CDR1 MGHRA, CDR2 YSYEKL. The CDR3 spans 15 residues. In nucleotides, the CDR3 is TGCGCCAGCAGCCCACAGGGACAGGGGAACACTGAAGCTTTCTTT. As protein: CASSPQGQGNTEAFF.

V gene TRBV28 combines with J gene TRBJ2-7; 7 positions match TRBD1. The length of the CDR3 is 14 residues. The ends lost 2 bases at V and 2 bases at J; junction bases unmatched: 3. CDR1 is MDHEN, CDR2 SYDVKM, per germline. The CDR3 DNA reads TGTGCCAGCAGTTTAGAACAGGGGACCTACGAGCAGTACTTC. It is translated as CASSLEQGTYEQYF.

V gene TRBV5-1 combines with J gene TRBJ2-2; D not certain. The CDR3 has 13 amino acids. The V gene's germline CDR1 is SGHRS and CDR2 YFSETQ. Trimming shortened V by 3 bases and J by 3 bases, and 6 bases separated the two germline ends. This chain's CDR3 is CASSSRDTGELFF. The CDR3 coding sequence is TGCGCCAGCAGCTCCCGGGACACCGGGGAGCTGTTTTTT.

This chain uses TRBV30 with TRBJ2-5, with TRBD2 matching 8 bases. CDR1 GTSNPN and CDR2 SVGIG come from the germline V gene (reference sequence). Losses at the gene ends were 1 base for V and 3 bases for J; bases not matched to a gene: 10. CDR3 size: 16 residues. CDR3 region: CAWSETMGLDEETQYF. The CDR3 nucleotides read TGTGCCTGGAGTGAGACGATGGGACTAGATGAAGAGACCCAGTACTTC.

The chain links TRBV7-6 to TRBJ1-4; weak D call: TRBD1 (6 bases). The V gene lost 0 bases and the J gene lost 8 bases, with 10 bases spanning the gap. The V gene's germline CDR1 is SGHVS and CDR2 FNYEAQ. The CDR3 consists of 14 residues. CDR3 in amino acids: CASSLAYRDEKLFF. CDR3 nucleotide sequence: TGTGCCAGCAGCTTAGCGTACAGGGACGAAAAACTGTTTTTT. Full variable domain (outside the CDR3, taken from reference TRBV7-6 and TRBJ1-4): GAGVSQSPRYKVTKRGQDVALRCDPISGHVSLYWYRQALGQGPEFLTYFNYEAQQDKSGLPNDRFSAERPEGSISTLTIQRTEQRDSAMYRCASSLAYRDEKLFFGSGTQLSVL.

J is TRBJ1-2 and V is TRBV6-5; TRBD1 matches at 8 bases. Germline loops: CDR1 MNHEY, CDR2 SVGAGI. The length of the CDR3 is 16 residues. V lost 2 bases, J lost 1 base, and 6 bases stayed unmatched. The CDR3 reads CASSYTSGGLNYGYTF. The CDR3 DNA is TGTGCCAGCAGTTACACCTCAGGGGGCCTTAACTATGGCTACACCTTC.

CDR3: CASSQGGWGDTGELFF. In DNA, the CDR3 is TGCGCCAGCAGCCAAGGGGGATGGGGAGACACCGGGGAGCTGTTTTTT. V and J are TRBV4-1 and TRBJ2-2, with D tentatively TRBD2 (5 bases). CDR1 and CDR2 from the germline V gene are MGHRA and YSYEKL. CDR3 length: 16 residues. The ends were cut back, 1 base at V and 3 bases at J, with 12 bases in the middle.

This chain joins TRBV6-1 and TRBJ2-7, with TRBD1 identical over 7 bases. CDR3 size: 15 residues. Germline V lookup: CDR1 MNHNS, CDR2 SASEGT. The trim removed 3 bases at V and 2 bases at J, leaving 7 bases unmatched. The DNA for the CDR3 is TGTGCCAGCAGTGAGTCTCCGGGACAGCCCTACGAGCAGTACTTC. The encoded protein is CASSESPGQPYEQYF.

This clone was seen a handful of times. The chain uses TRBV7-3 and TRBJ2-3; tentatively, D is TRBD2 (6 bases). CDR3 size: 17 residues. Germline-derived CDR1 and CDR2 are SGHTA and FQGTGA. V was cut by 2 bases and J by 0 bases, with 15 bases left in between. CDR3 loop: CASSLSGVRSSTDTQYF. The CDR3 coding sequence is TGTGCCAGCAGCTTATCGGGAGTAAGATCTAGCACAGATACGCAGTATTTT.

The V call is TRBV6-6, the J call TRBJ2-3, with a tentative D call TRBD1 (6 bases). The CDR3 totals 16 residues. V lost 3 bases and J lost 4, with 17 bases in between. From germline, CDR1 is MNHNY and CDR2 SVGAGI (reference sequence). CDR3 in DNA: TGTGCCAGCAGTTATCTTTCGCCAGGGGAGCCAGATACGCAGTATTTT. It specifies CASSYLSPGEPDTQYF.

The gene calls are TRBV2 and TRBJ2-7, with 10 nucleotides matching TRBD1. The CDR3 has 17 amino acids. Per the germline V gene, CDR1 is SNHLY and CDR2 is FYNNEI. The ends lost 2 bases at V and 7 bases at J; junction bases unmatched: 14. CDR3 region: CASSELGQGRDSGEQYF. In DNA, the CDR3 is TGTGCCAGCAGTGAATTGGGACAGGGGCGAGACTCGGGAGAGCAGTACTTC.

V is TRBV7-8 and J is TRBJ2-7; D is possibly TRBD1 (5 bases). CDR1 and CDR2 (germline): SGHVS, FQNEAQ. The V end lost 2 bases, the J end lost 0 bases, and 11 bases lay between the germline ends. The CDR3 spans 15 residues. DNA for the CDR3: TGTGCCAGCAGCTTATGGCAGGGTCTCTCCTACGAGCAGTACTTC. Amino acid sequence: CASSLWQGLSYEQYF.

Only one count was recorded for this clone. The V gene is TRBV11-2, the J gene TRBJ2-7, with 13 bases that match TRBD2. With V trimmed by 5 bases and J by 6 bases, 1 base remained unmatched. The CDR3 contains 13 residues. The germline gives CDR1 SGHAT, CDR2 FQNNGV. CDR3 DNA sequence: TGTGCCAGCAGCCGGACTAGCGGGAGCGAGCAGTACGTC. As protein: CASSRTSGSEQYV.

In its sample, this clone was seen once. The V gene is TRBV6-1, the J gene TRBJ2-7; 10 nucleotides match TRBD1. After removal of 7 bases from V and 4 bases from J, the junction contained 7 bases not matched to a gene. CDR3 length: 14 residues. Germline CDR1 reads MNHNS; CDR2 reads SASEGT. Written as DNA, the CDR3 is TGTGCCAGCATCCCGGGACAGGGGCTTTACGAGCAGTACTTC. Its translation: CASIPGQGLYEQYF.

The chain couples TRBV5-1 to TRBJ2-7, with 8 bases fitting TRBD1. Germline lookup yields CDR1 SGHRS and CDR2 YFSETQ. V lost 2 bases to trimming and J lost 6 bases; unmatched junction nucleotides: 4. The CDR3 is 13 amino acids. In nucleotides, the CDR3 is TGCGCCAGCAGCTTCTCGACAGGGGCCGAGCAGTACTTC. Protein: CASSFSTGAEQYF.

The V and J genes are TRBV11-2 and TRBJ2-7; 11 nucleotides agree with TRBD2. Per the germline V gene, CDR1 is SGHAT and CDR2 is FQNNGV. The CDR3 runs 17 residues. The trim removed 2 bases at V and 5 bases at J, leaving 11 bases unmatched. The CDR3 DNA reads TGTGCCAGCAGCTTACCCGTGGGAACTAGCGGGAGCAACGAGCAGTACGTC. It specifies CASSLPVGTSGSNEQYV.